This paragraph reports one T cell receptor beta chain. These data come from a study of blood T cell repertoires in COVID-19. The wider study: From the United States, Italy and Spain came samples of acute and convalescent COVID-19. T cells, B-cell-depleted T cells, or PBMCs provided the cDNA or gDNA that served as material.

How the authors handled the data: Estimated nucleated cell counts came from reference gene primer amplification. Assay used: immunoSEQ multiplex PCR; TCRdb lists only in-frame clones, some missing. Clone size and the V and J calls come from that table; the DNA yielded D and trimming. The sample lists about 180,000 clones, around 79% occurring once. Trimming at V came to 5 bases and at J to 4 bases, leaving 6 bases not matched to a gene. Germline assignment: CDR1 MNHEY and CDR2 SMNVEV (reference sequence). This CDR3 is built from 15 residues. Input material: peripheral blood. The receptor comes from a woman aged 70-85 years with acute or convalescent COVID-19. The gene calls are TRBV27 and TRBJ2-3, with 10 bases identical to TRBD2. CDR3 sequence reads: CASSPVSGRADTQYF. As DNA, the CDR3 is TGTGCCAGCAGTCCGGTGAGCGGGAGGGCAGATACGCAGTATTTT.